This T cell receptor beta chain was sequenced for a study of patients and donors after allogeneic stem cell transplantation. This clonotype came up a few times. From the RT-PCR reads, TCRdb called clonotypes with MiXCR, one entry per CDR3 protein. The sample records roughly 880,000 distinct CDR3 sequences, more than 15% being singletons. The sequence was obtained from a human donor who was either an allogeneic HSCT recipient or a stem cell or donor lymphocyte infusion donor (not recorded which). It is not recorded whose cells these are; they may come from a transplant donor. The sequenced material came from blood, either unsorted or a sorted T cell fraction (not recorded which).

The CDR3 spells CASSLAGTSGSILVNEQFF. CDR3 coding DNA: TGTGCCAGCAGCCTAGCCGGGACTAGCGGGAGTATTTTAGTCAATGAGCAGTTCTTC. V usage is TRBV7-3 and J usage is TRBJ2-1; 14 positions match TRBD2. CDR3 length: 19 residues. Germline trimming cut 5 bases from V and 6 bases from J; bases unmatched to any gene: 15. CDR1 is SGHTA and CDR2 is FQGTGA in the germline V gene.